This T cell receptor (beta chain) was identified in a study of shared clonotypes between healthy human individuals. Across the study: CD4 naive and memory got three plates each, CD8 naive two, CD8 memory one.

Note on this clone: What it binds is unknown.

Study-level results: Estimated clonotype richness was generally higher in naive than memory subsets. The sharing of 4% to 5.5% of naive CD4 clonotypes was seen across several donors. Donor clonotype sharing was expected to depend on sequencing depth.

The CDR3 length is 14 residues. Germline-derived CDR1 and CDR2 are LNHDA and SQIVND (reference sequence). The V and J ends lost 5 bases and 9 bases respectively, with 19 bases between them. Sequencing used immunoSEQ multiplex PCR; TCRdb keeps in-frame clones, though not all of them. The sample lists roughly 2,300,000 clones, 92% occurring once. The clonotype was recovered from a man in his late teens or twenties in good health. Some clones in this sample may be carry-over from other donors' samples. Material for sequencing was naive CD4+ T cells from PBMCs. The subset was: CD45RA+ positively selected. The chain recombines TRBV19 with TRBJ1-2, with D possibly matching TRBD1 (6 bases). The CDR3 coding sequence is TGTGCCAGTAGTGCATACAGGGAATCCAAGAGCTACACCTTC. Residues: CASSAYRESKSYTF. Together with reference TRBV19 and TRBJ1-2, the CDR3 gives the full variable domain: DGGITQSPKYLFRKEGQNVTLSCEQNLNHDAMYWYRQDPGQGLRLIYYSQIVNDFQKGDIAEGYSVSREKKESFPLTVTSAQKNPTAFYLCASSAYRESKSYTFGSGTRLTVV.